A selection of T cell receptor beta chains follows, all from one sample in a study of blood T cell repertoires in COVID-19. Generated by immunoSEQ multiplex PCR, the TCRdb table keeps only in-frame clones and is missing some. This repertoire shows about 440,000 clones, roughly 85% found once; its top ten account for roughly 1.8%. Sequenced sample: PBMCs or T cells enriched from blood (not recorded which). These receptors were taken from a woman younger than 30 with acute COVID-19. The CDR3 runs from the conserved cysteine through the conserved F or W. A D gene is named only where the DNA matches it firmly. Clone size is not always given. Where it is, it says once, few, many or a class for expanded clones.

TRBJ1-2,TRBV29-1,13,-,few,CSVEWRVGYGYTF,TGCAGCGTTGAATGGAGGGTGGGCTATGGCTACACCTTC
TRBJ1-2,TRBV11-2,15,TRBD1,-,CASRSQTGGNYGYTF,TGTGCCAGCAGATCTCAGACAGGGGGAAACTATGGCTACACCTTC
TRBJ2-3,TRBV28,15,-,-,CASSFLGGVGDTQYF,TGTGCCAGCAGTTTTTTAGGGGGGGTGGGAGATACGCAGTATTTT
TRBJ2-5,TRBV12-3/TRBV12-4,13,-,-,CASSRDYQETQYF,TGTGCCAGCAGCAGGGACTACCAAGAGACCCAGTACTTC
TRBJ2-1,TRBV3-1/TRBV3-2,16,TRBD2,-,CASSLDPSGGYNEQFF,TGTGCCAGCAGCCTGGATCCTAGCGGGGGGTACAATGAGCAGTTCTTC
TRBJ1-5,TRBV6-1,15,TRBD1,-,CASSEMTGLGQPQHF,TGTGCCAGCAGTGAAATGACAGGGTTGGGTCAGCCCCAGCATTTT
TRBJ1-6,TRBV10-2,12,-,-,CASTTGTSPLHF,TGCGCCAGCACCACAGGGACCTCACCCCTCCACTTT
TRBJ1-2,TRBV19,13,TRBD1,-,CASSNQQGKGYTF,TGTGCCAGTAGTAATCAACAGGGGAAAGGCTACACCTTC
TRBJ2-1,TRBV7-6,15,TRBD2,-,CASSATSGRYNEQFF,TGTGCCAGCAGCGCGACTAGCGGGAGGTACAATGAGCAGTTCTTC
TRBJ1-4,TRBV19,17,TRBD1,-,CASSISWTGATNEKLFF,TGTGCCAGTAGTATCTCATGGACAGGGGCAACTAATGAAAAACTGTTTTTT
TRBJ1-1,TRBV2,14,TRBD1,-,CASSRQGMNTEAFF,TGTGCCAGCAGCCGACAGGGGATGAACACTGAAGCTTTCTTT
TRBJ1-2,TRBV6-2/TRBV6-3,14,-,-,CASSYFIGVYGYTF,TGTGCCAGCAGTTACTTCATCGGAGTCTATGGCTACACCTTC
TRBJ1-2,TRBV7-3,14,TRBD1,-,CASSPGTGSFGYTF,TGTGCCAGCAGCCCAGGGACAGGGTCATTTGGCTACACCTTC
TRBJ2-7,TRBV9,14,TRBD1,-,CASAPGGSKNEQYF,TGTGCCTCCGCACCAGGGGGCAGTAAGAACGAGCAGTACTTC
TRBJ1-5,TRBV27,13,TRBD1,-,CASSRQGHQPQHF,TGTGCCAGCAGCCGACAGGGCCATCAGCCCCAGCATTTT
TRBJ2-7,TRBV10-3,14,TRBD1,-,CAIGGYQGANEQYF,TGTGCCATCGGGGGTTATCAGGGGGCGAACGAGCAGTACTTC
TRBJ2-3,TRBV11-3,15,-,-,CASSLGEGLADTQYF,TGTGCCAGCAGCTTAGGTGAGGGACTCGCAGATACGCAGTATTTT
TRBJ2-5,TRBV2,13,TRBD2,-,CASSAAGGETQYF,TGTGCCAGCAGTGCCGCGGGGGGTGAGACCCAGTACTTC
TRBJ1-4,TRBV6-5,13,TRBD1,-,CASKGTGNEKLFF,TGTGCCAGCAAGGGGACAGGGAATGAAAAACTGTTTTTT
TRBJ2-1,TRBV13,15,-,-,CASSQGSYSYNEQFF,TGTGCCAGCAGCCAGGGGAGTTACTCCTACAATGAGCAGTTCTTC
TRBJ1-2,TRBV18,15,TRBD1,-,CASSWEQGASDGYTF,TGTGCCAGCTCCTGGGAGCAGGGGGCCTCTGACGGCTACACCTTC
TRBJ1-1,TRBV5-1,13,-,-,CASSLDRVTEAFF,TGCGCCAGCAGCTTGGACCGGGTGACTGAAGCTTTCTTT
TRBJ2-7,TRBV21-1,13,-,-,CASSKDRAYEQYF,TGTGCCAGCAGCAAAGACAGGGCCTACGAGCAGTACTTC
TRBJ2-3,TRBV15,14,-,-,CATNRERFTDTQYF,TGTGCCACTAATCGGGAGAGGTTCACAGATACGCAGTATTTT
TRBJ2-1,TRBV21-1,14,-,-,CASSKSRRGTEQFF,TGTGCCAGCAGCAAATCTCGCAGGGGTACTGAGCAGTTCTTC
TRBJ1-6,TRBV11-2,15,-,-,CASSLPKTYNSPLHF,TGTGCCAGCAGCTTACCTAAAACCTATAATTCACCCCTCCACTTT